This T cell receptor beta chain was sequenced in a study of blood T cell repertoires in COVID-19. Study at large: Researchers got acute and convalescent COVID-19 samples from the United States, Italy and Spain. Nucleic acid was either cDNA or gDNA, and it came from T cells, B-cell-depleted T cells, or PBMCs.

The V gene end was trimmed by 3 bases and the J gene end by 3 bases; junction bases not matched to a gene: 5. There are 15 residues in the CDR3. Germline V CDR1 and CDR2: SGHDN, FVKESK. TCRdb's table, derived via immunoSEQ multiplex PCR, lists solely in-frame clones and lacks some. The sample records under 300,000 clones, 80% to 90% being singletons. Recruits, aged roughly 18 to 95 years, lived in 24 US areas. Participants' own reports of clinical history determined their cohort assignment. V and J are TRBV14 and TRBJ2-1; 7 nucleotides line up with TRBD1. The sequence was collected from a woman aged 18 to 35 who had recovered from COVID-19. Sequenced sample: PBMCs or T cells enriched from blood (not recorded which). The CDR3 DNA reads as TGTGCCAGCAGCCATGACAGGGTACTCTACAATGAGCAGTTCTTC. This codes for CASSHDRVLYNEQFF. The variable domain in full, completed from reference TRBV14 and TRBJ2-1, reads EAGVTQFPSHSVIEKGQTVTLRCDPISGHDNLYWYRRVMGKEIKFLLHFVKESKQDESGMPNNRFLAERTGGTYSTLKVQPAELEDSGVYFCASSHDRVLYNEQFFGPGTRLTVL.